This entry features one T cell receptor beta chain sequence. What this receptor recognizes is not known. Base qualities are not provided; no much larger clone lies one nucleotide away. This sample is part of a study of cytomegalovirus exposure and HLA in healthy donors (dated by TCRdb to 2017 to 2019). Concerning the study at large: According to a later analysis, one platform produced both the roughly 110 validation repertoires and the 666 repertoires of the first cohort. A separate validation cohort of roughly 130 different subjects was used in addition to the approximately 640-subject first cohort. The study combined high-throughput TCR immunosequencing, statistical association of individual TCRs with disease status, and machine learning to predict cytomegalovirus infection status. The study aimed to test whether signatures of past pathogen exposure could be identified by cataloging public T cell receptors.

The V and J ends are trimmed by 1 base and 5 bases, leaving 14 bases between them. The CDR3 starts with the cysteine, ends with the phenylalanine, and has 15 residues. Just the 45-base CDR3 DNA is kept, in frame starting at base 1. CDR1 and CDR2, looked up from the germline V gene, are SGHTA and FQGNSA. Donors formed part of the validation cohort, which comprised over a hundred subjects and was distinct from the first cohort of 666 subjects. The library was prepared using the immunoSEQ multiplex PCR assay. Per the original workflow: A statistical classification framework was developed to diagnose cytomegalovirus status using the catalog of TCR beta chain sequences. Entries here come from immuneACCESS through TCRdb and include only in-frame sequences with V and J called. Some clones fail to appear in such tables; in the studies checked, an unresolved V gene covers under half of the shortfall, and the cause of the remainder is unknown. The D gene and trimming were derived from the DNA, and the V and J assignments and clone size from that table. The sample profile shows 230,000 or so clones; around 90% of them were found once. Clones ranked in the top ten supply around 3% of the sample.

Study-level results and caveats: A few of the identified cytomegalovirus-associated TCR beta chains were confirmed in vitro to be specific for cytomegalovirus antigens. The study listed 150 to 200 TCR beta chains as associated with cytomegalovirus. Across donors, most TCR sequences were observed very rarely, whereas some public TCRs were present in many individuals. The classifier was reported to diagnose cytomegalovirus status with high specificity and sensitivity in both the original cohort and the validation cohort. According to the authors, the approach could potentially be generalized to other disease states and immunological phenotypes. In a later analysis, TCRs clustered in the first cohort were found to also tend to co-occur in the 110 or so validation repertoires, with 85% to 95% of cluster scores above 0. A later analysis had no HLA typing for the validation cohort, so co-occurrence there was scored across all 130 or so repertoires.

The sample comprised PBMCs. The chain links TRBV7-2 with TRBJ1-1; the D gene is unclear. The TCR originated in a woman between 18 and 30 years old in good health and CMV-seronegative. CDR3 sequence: CASSLGFGYMTEAFF. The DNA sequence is TGTGCCAGCAGCTTAGGCTTCGGGTATATGACTGAAGCTTTCTTT.